The T cell receptor beta chain described here comes from a study of blood T cell repertoires in COVID-19. The V end lost 4 bases, the J end lost 4 bases, and 17 bases lay between the germline ends. Germline lookup yields CDR1 SGHRS and CDR2 YFSETQ. The CDR3 consists of 15 residues. TCRdb keeps only in-frame clones here, not all; method: immunoSEQ multiplex PCR. This sample has around 200,000 clones; roughly 90% occur once, and the top ten carry 2.5% to 3%. Across under 25 US areas, participants ranged in age from about 18 to 90 years. Before being deemed recovered, Cohort 3 donors had two negative PCRs, clearance, or symptom resolution.

This TCR was recovered from a woman aged 25 to 39 who had recovered from COVID-19. The rearrangement uses TRBV5-1 and TRBJ1-2, with D possibly matching TRBD1 (5 bases). Sequenced input: PBMCs or T cells enriched from blood (not recorded which). CDR3 region: CASSARGREVYGYTF. CDR3 sequence (DNA): TGCGCCAGCAGCGCCCGTGGCAGGGAGGTCTATGGCTACACCTTC.